The rows below give T cell receptor beta chains drawn from one sample of a study of blood T cells in healthy people across ages. MiXCR, applied by TCRdb to the 5' RACE reads, yields one record per CDR3 protein. The table lists 1.6 million or so distinct CDR3 sequences, 30% to 40% of them singletons. The sample comprised blood. Source of these receptors: a woman aged 30 to 39 in good health. CDR3s include the opening cysteine and the closing phenylalanine or tryptophan. The D gene is left open where the match is weak. Size is stated for part of the rows, as once, few or many counts, or as a class when the clone is expanded.

-	TRBV25-1	TRBD2	TRBJ2-1	TGTGCCAGCAGTGACACCGGGACTAGCGGGGCCAACTACAATGAGCAGTTCTTC	CASSDTGTSGANYNEQFF
-	TRBV5-5	-	TRBJ2-5	TGTGCCAGCAGCTTGGGCCCGGGACTGAGAAAAGAGACCCAGTACTTC	CASSLGPGLRKETQYF
-	TRBV11-2	TRBD1	TRBJ2-5	TGTGCCAGCAGCTTAGGAAGGTGGAGGACAGGGCGATGGGATAAAGAGACCCAGTACTTC	CASSLGRWRTGRWDKETQYF
-	TRBV20-1	-	TRBJ2-3	TGCAGTGCTAGAGATCCTCGGGGCGGAGATACGCAGTATTTT	CSARDPRGGDTQYF
-	TRBV2	TRBD2	TRBJ2-1	TGTGCCAGCAGCCCAAGGGGCAGGGACTACTACAATGAGCAGTTCTTC	CASSPRGRDYYNEQFF
-	TRBV7-8	-	TRBJ2-2	TGTGCCAGCAGCTTAGGGACAATCAACACCGGGGAGCTGTTTTTT	CASSLGTINTGELFF
-	TRBV4-2	TRBD2	TRBJ2-1	TGTGCCAGCAGCCAAGATGGTGGTAGCGGGAGTACAGGCGAGCAGTTCTTC	CASSQDGGSGSTGEQFF
many	TRBV29-1	TRBD2	TRBJ2-1	TGCAGCGGGACCGGGACTAGCGGGGGGGCACGCTACAATGAGCAGTTCTTC	CSGTGTSGGARYNEQFF
few	TRBV12-3/TRBV12-4	-	TRBJ2-6	TGTGCCAGCAGATCTACTTTCCGCTCTGGGGCCAACGTCCTGACTTTC	CASRSTFRSGANVLTF
-	TRBV7-2	TRBD2	TRBJ2-1	TGTGCCAGCAGCTTTACGGGCGGGAGCAATGAGCAGTTCTTC	CASSFTGGSNEQFF
-	TRBV15	-	TRBJ1-1	TGTGCCACCAGCAGAGACCGCGTGAGTACTGAAGCTTTCTTT	CATSRDRVSTEAFF
-	TRBV2	TRBD2	TRBJ2-5	TGTGCCAGCACTCAAGCGGGAGGCGGAGAGACCCAGTACTTC	CASTQAGGGETQYF
many	TRBV27	-	TRBJ2-3	TGTGCCAGCAGTCTATACTCCCCGGGACTCCTAGGAACAGATACGCAGTATTTT	CASSLYSPGLLGTDTQYF
-	TRBV20-1	-	TRBJ2-7	TGCACTCCGCCGGTTGGACCCAAGGGTCCCGAGCAGTACTTC	CTPPVGPKGPEQYF
-	TRBV9	TRBD2	TRBJ2-7	TGTGCCAGCAGCTACAGGACTAGCGGGAGTGGTTACAATGAGCAGTACTTC	CASSYRTSGSGYNEQYF
few	TRBV7-6	TRBD1	TRBJ2-6	TGTGCCAGCAGCTCCACCCAAAGGGGAACCGGGACAGGATTCTCTGGGGCCAACGTCCTGACTTTC	CASSSTQRGTGTGFSGANVLTF
-	TRBV6-5	-	TRBJ1-1	TGTGCCAGCAGGGCCACATATACTGAAGCTTTCTTT	CASRATYTEAFF
-	TRBV7-2	-	TRBJ2-7	TGTGCCAGCAGCTTAAGTGGTGTAGCTTCCTACGAGCAGTACTTC	CASSLSGVASYEQYF